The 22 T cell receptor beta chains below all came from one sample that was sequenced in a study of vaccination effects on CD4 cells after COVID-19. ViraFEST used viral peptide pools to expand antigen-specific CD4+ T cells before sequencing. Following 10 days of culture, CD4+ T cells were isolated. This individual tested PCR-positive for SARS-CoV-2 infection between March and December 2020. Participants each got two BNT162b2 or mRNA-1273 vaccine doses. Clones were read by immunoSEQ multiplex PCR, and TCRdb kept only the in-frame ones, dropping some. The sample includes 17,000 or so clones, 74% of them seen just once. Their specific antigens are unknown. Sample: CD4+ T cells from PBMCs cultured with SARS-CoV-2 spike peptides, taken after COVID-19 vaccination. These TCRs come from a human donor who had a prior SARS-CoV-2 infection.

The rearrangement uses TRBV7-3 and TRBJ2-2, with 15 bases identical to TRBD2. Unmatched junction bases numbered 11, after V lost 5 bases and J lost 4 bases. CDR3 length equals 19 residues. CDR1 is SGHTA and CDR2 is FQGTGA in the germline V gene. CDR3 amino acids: CASSPGLAGGRVGTGELFF. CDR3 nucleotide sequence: TGTGCCAGCAGCCCAGGACTAGCGGGGGGGCGGGTTGGCACCGGGGAGCTGTTTTTT.

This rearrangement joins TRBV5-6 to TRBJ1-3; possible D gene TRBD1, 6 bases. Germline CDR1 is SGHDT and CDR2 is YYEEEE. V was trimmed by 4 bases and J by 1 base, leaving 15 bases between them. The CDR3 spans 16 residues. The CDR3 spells CASSGAGTTSGNTIYF. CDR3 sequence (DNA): TGTGCCAGCAGCGGGGCCGGGACAACGTCTGGAAACACCATATATTTT.

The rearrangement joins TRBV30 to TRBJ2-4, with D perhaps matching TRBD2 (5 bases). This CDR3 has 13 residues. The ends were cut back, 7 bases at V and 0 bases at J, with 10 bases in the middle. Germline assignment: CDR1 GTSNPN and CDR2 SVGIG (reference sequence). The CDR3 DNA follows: TGTGCCTTAGAGGGTGAAGCCAAAAACATTCAGTACTTC. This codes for CALEGEAKNIQYF.

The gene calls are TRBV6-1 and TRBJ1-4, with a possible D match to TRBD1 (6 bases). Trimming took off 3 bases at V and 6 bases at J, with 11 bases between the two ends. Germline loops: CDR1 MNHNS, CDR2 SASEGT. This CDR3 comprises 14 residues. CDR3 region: CASSDGGGYEKLFF. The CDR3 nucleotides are TGTGCCAGCAGTGATGGGGGGGGCTATGAAAAACTGTTTTTT.

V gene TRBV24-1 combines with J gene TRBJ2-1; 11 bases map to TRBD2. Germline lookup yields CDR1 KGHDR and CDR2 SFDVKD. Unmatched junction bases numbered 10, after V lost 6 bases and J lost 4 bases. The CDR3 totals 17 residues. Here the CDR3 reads CATSHVAGGPGYNEQFF. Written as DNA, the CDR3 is TGTGCCACCAGTCACGTAGCGGGAGGGCCTGGGTACAATGAGCAGTTCTTC.

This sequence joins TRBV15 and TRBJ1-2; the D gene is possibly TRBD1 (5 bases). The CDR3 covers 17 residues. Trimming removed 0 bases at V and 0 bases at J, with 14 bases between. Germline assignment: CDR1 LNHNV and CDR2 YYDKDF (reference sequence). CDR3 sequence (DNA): TGTGCCACCAGCAGAGAACTGAGGGACCTCTCTAACTATGGCTACACCTTC. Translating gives CATSRELRDLSNYGYTF.

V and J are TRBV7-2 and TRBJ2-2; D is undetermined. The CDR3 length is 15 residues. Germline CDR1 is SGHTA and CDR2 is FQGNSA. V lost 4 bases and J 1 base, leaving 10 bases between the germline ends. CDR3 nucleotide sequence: TGTGCCAGCAGCTGGCGTTTCATGAACACCGGGGAGCTGTTTTTT. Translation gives CASSWRFMNTGELFF.

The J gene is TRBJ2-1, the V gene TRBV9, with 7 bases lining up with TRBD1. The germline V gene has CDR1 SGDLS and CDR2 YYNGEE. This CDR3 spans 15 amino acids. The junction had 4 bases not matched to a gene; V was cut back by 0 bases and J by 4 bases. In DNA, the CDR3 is TGTGCCAGCAGCGTAGGCCCAGGGGGTTACAATGAGCAGTTCTTC. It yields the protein CASSVGPGGYNEQFF. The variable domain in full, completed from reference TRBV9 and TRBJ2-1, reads DSGVTQTPKHLITATGQRVTLRCSPRSGDLSVYWYQQSLDQGLQFLIQYYNGEERAKGNILERFSAQQFPDLHSELNLSSLELGDSALYFCASSVGPGGYNEQFFGPGTRLTVL.

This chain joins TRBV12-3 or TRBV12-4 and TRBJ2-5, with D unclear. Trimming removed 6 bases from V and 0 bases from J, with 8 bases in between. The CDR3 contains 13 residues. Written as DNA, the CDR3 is TGTGCCAGCAGGACAACGTACCAAGAGACCCAGTACTTC. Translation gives CASRTTYQETQYF.

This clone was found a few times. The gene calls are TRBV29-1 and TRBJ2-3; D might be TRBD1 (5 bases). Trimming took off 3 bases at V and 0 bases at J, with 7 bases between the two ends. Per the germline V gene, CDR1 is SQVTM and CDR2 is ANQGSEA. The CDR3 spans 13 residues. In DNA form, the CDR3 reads TGCAGCGTTGATAGGGGAAGCACAGATACGCAGTATTTT. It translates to CSVDRGSTDTQYF.

This CDR3 is CASSWTGGKVNEQFF. The CDR3 DNA is TGCGCCAGCAGCTGGACAGGGGGCAAGGTTAATGAGCAGTTCTTC. The chain carries TRBV5-1 and TRBJ2-1, with 11 bases identical to TRBD1. V shed 3 bases, J shed 7 bases, and the junction held 6 bases outside the gene matches. Germline loops: CDR1 SGHRS, CDR2 YFSETQ. The length of the CDR3 is 15 residues.

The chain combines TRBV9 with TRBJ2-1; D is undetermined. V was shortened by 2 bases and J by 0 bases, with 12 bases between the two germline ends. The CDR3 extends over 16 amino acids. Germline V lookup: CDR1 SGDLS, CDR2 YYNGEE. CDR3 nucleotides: TGTGCCAGCAGCGTTAGGGCCTCAGCCTCCTACAATGAGCAGTTCTTC. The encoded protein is CASSVRASASYNEQFF.

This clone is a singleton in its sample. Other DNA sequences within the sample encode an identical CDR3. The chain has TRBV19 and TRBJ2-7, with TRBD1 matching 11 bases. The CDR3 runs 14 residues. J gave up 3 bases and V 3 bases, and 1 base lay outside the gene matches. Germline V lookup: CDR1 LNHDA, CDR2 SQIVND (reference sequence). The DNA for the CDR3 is TGTGCCAGTAGTATCGGGACAGGGGGCTACGAGCAGTACTTC. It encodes CASSIGTGGYEQYF.

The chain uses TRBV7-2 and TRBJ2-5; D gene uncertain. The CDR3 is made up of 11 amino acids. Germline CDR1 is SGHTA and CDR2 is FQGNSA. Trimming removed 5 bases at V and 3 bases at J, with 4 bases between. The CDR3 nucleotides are TGTGCCAGCAGCCCGAAAGAGACCCAGTACTTC. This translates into CASSPKETQYF.

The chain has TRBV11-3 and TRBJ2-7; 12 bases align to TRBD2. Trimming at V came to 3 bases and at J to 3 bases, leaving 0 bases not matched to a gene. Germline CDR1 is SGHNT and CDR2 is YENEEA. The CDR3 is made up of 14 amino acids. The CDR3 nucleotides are TGTGCCAGCAGCTTGACTAGCGGGAGCTACGAGCAGTACTTC. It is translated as CASSLTSGSYEQYF. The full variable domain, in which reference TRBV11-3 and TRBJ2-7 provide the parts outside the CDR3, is EAGVVQSPRYKIIEKKQPVAFWCNPISGHNTLYWYLQNLGQGPELLIRYENEEAVDDSQLPKDRFSAERLKGVDSTLKIQPAELGDSAVYLCASSLTSGSYEQYFGPGTRLTVT.

The CDR3 DNA sequence: TGTGCCAGTAGTATACGCGGGAATGAAAAACTGTTTTTT. Its protein is CASSIRGNEKLFF. The rearrangement uses TRBV19 and TRBJ1-4, with unresolved D. V was pared by 2 bases and J by 5 bases, with 6 bases between. Germline assignment: CDR1 LNHDA and CDR2 SQIVND (reference sequence). The CDR3 length is 13 residues.

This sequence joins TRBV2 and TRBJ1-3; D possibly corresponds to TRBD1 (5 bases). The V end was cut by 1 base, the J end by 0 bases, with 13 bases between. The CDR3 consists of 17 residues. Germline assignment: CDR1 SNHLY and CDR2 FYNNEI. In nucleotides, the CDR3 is TGTGCCAGCAGTGAAGTCAGTGGGGCGATCTCTGGAAACACCATATATTTT. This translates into CASSEVSGAISGNTIYF.

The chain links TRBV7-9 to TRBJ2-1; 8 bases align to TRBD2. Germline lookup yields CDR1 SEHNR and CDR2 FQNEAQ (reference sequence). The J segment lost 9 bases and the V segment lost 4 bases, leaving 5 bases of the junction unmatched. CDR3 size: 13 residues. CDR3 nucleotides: TGTGCCAGCAGCTCGATAGCGGGAATTGAGCAGTTCTTC. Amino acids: CASSSIAGIEQFF.

Written as DNA, the CDR3 is TGTGCCTGGAGTCTCGAGAGAGGGCAGCCCCAGCATTTT. Amino acids: CAWSLERGQPQHF. The genes are TRBV30 and TRBJ1-5; D is unresolved. This CDR3 has 13 residues. V gave up 2 bases and J gave up 7 bases, with 12 bases separating them. Germline CDR1 GTSNPN, CDR2 SVGIG (reference sequence).

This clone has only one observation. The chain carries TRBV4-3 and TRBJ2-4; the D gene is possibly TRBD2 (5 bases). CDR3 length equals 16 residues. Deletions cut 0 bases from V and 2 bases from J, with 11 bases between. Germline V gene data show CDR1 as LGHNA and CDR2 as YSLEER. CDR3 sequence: CASSQETGWTKNIQYF. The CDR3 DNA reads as TGCGCCAGCAGCCAAGAAACGGGATGGACCAAAAACATTCAGTACTTC.

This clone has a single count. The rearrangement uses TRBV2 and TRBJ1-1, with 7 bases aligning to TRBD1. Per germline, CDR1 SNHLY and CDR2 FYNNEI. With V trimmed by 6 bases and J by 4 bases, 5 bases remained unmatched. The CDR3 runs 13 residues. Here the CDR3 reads CASRGTVATEAFF. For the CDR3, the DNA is TGTGCCAGCAGGGGGACAGTTGCCACTGAAGCTTTCTTT.

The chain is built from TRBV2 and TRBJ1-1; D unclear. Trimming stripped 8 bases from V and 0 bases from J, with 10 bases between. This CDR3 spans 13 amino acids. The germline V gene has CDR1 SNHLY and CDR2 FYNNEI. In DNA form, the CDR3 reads TGTGCCAGCGAACAGTACATGAACACTGAAGCTTTCTTT. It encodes CASEQYMNTEAFF.